The source of this TCR beta chain is a study of T-cell memory formation after mild COVID-19. General study points: Clones shrinking between day 15 and 85 showed a balanced CD4/CD8 split, and those that grew later tilted toward CD4+. The main location of contracting CD4+ clones was CM and EM, and that of contracting CD8+ clones was EMRA.

Germline V gene lookup returns CDR1 SEHNR and CDR2 FQNEAQ (reference sequence). The CDR3 loop spans 15 amino acids. J lost 4 bases, V lost 3 bases, and 5 bases had no gene match. As for this clonotype: Its antigen remains unknown.

Each CDR3 protein is one row after TCRdb ran MiXCR on the 5' RACE reads. Of 340,000 or so distinct CDR3 sequences listed, roughly 13% are singletons. The TCR was taken from a man between 18 and 29 years old who had mild COVID-19 (a few samples of this study predate the infection). Cell type and time point are not known. The chain uses TRBV7-9 and TRBJ1-3; 8 bases line up with TRBD1. Sequencing input: PBMCs or a T cell subset sorted from them (not recorded which). The CDR3 DNA follows: TGTGCCAGCAGCTTTGAAGGGACAGGCGGAAACACCATATATTTT. Residues: CASSFEGTGGNTIYF.